What follows describes a single TCR beta chain. This record comes from a study of blood T cell repertoires in COVID-19. At the level of the study: COVID-19 samples, acute and convalescent, were from the United States, Italy and Spain. The analysed material was cDNA or gDNA that came from T cells, B-cell-depleted T cells, or PBMCs.

Methods used by the authors: Nucleated cell counts were estimated from reference gene primer amplification. Produced via immunoSEQ multiplex PCR; TCRdb's table is partial and in-frame only. That table gives V, J and clone size, and the DNA gave D and trimming. Of around 100,000 clones listed, about nine tenths are singletons. This clonotype was obtained from a man aged 50-59 years with acute or convalescent COVID-19. Material: peripheral blood.

CDR3 coding DNA: TGTGCCAGTAGTATACTCGGGAACTATGGCTACACCTTC. Its translation is CASSILGNYGYTF. The J gene is TRBJ1-2, the V gene TRBV19, with D unclear. Deletions cut 2 bases from V and 2 bases from J, with 6 bases between. In germline, CDR1 is LNHDA, CDR2 SQIVND (reference sequence). The length of the CDR3 is 13 residues.